This T cell receptor (beta chain) was profiled in a study of breast tumors, draining lymph nodes, adjacent tissues. TCRdb ran MiXCR on the multiplex PCR reads and lists one entry per CDR3 protein. The profile covers under 350,000 distinct CDR3 sequences, with about 33% appearing a single time and roughly 1.2% taken by the ten largest. This clonotype was recorded many times. Axillary draining lymph nodes of breast cancer patients supplied the node samples. Germline V lookup: CDR1 SGHTS, CDR2 YDEGEE. The junction had 7 bases not matched to a gene; V was cut back by 4 bases and J by 5 bases. The CDR3 sequence is 15 residues long.

Input material: axillary lymph node tissue. This rearrangement joins TRBV5-8 to TRBJ2-5, with 11 bases lining up with TRBD1. This clonotype was obtained from a female donor with breast cancer. Some clones in this sample may be carry-over from other donors' samples. The CDR3 DNA is TGTGCCAGCAGCCAAGGACAGGGGGCATTCGAGACCCAGTACTTC. Its protein is CASSQGQGAFETQYF.